This TCR beta chain was observed in a study of cytomegalovirus exposure and HLA in healthy donors. Background on the study: Of some 410 genotyped donors, 81% grouped in the Caucasian-associated ancestry cluster.

Overall study results and limits: With further analysis later on, most CMV-associated TCR beta chains appeared HLA-restricted.

PCR primers comprised 60 Vbeta and 13 Jbeta primers. Sequencing was performed with immunoSEQ multiplex PCR; in TCRdb, only in-frame clones are kept and a portion is missing. The sample lists tens of thousands of clones, around 64% occurring once. The CDR3 is 14 residues long. V lost 4 bases, J lost 4 bases, and 8 bases stayed unmatched. CDR1 SGHRS and CDR2 YFSETQ come from the germline V gene. Worth noting for this clone: Its target is unknown.

Sample: PBMCs. J is TRBJ2-7 and V is TRBV5-1, with TRBD1 matching 7 bases. This sequence was found in a man aged 40-50 years in good health and CMV-seropositive. In DNA form, the CDR3 reads TGCGCCAGCAGCCAAGGGGACAGCTTATACGAGCAGTACTTC. As protein: CASSQGDSLYEQYF.